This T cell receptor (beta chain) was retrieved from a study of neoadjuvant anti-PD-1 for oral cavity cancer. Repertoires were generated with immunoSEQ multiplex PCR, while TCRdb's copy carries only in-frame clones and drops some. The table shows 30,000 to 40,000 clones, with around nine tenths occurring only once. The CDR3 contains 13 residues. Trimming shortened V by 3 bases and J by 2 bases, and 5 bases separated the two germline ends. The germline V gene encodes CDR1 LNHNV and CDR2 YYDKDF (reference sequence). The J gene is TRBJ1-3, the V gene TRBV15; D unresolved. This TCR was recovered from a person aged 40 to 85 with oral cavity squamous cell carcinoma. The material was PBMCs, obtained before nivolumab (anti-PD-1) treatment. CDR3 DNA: TGTGCCACCAGCAGGGACCCTGGAAACACCATATATTTT. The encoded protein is CATSRDPGNTIYF. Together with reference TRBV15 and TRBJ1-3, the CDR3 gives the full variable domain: DAMVIQNPRYQVTQFGKPVTLSCSQTLNHNVMYWYQQKSSQAPKLLFHYYDKDFNNEADTPDNFQSRRPNTSFCFLDIRSPGLGDTAMYLCATSRDPGNTIYFGEGSWLTVV.